The 21 T cell receptor beta chains below all came from one sample that was sequenced in a study of T cell responses to AZD1222 COVID-19 vaccine. Libraries were prepared by immunoSEQ multiplex PCR; TCRdb keeps only in-frame clonotypes and omits some of them. Altogether 130,000 or so clones are present, over 85% being singletons, with the ten largest covering roughly 0.9%. Here the sequenced sample was peripheral blood, taken on day 0 of AZD1222 vaccination. All receptors derive from an adult in good health.

This chain links TRBV6-1 with TRBJ1-2; D not certain. The CDR3 is made up of 13 amino acids. Trimming removed 2 bases at V and 2 bases at J, with 6 bases between. Germline-derived CDR1 and CDR2 are MNHNS and SASEGT. CDR3: CASSEIGNYGYTF. The CDR3 nucleotides read TGTGCCAGCAGTGAAATAGGGAACTATGGCTACACCTTC.

The chain combines TRBV5-4 with TRBJ2-1; no definite D call. This CDR3 has 14 residues. Looked up from germline, CDR1 is SGHNT and CDR2 is YYREEE (reference sequence). Trimming pared 2 bases from V and 10 bases from J, leaving 16 bases between. CDR3 nucleotides: TGTGCCAGCAGCTTTGTTTCGAGCTGGAAAGAGCAGTTCTTC. It is translated as CASSFVSSWKEQFF.

Written as DNA, the CDR3 is TGTGCCAGCTGTTTAAGCCGTTCATGGGGGGAGCTGTTTTTT. As protein: CASCLSRSWGELFF. The chain links TRBV6-5 to TRBJ2-2; D ambiguous. This CDR3 has 14 amino acids. Germline V gene sequence: CDR1 MNHEY, CDR2 SVGAGI. Trimming cost V 8 bases and J 8 bases, with 18 bases left between them.

The rearrangement links TRBV6-5 to TRBJ1-5; no clear D gene. From germline, CDR1 is MNHEY and CDR2 SVGAGI. V dropped 5 bases and J dropped 5 bases, with 7 bases sitting between them. The CDR3 contains 12 residues. CDR3 DNA sequence: TGTGCCAGCAGTCAACCGGATCAGCCCCAGCATTTT. Encoded protein: CASSQPDQPQHF.

The CDR3 here is CASSLWTGVAYNSPLHF. The CDR3, as DNA: TGTGCCAGCAGCTTGTGGACAGGGGTGGCCTATAATTCACCCCTCCACTTT. The V gene is TRBV5-4, the J gene TRBJ1-6, with 9 positions matching TRBD1. This CDR3 comprises 17 residues. V gave up 1 base and J gave up 2 bases; unmatched junction bases: 4. The germline gives CDR1 SGHNT, CDR2 YYREEE (reference sequence).

The chain recombines TRBV10-3 with TRBJ2-5, with D perhaps matching TRBD2 (5 bases). This CDR3 has 14 residues. V lost 0 bases and J lost 4, with 9 bases in between. The V gene's germline CDR1 is ENHRY and CDR2 SYGVKD. The CDR3 nucleotides read TGTGCCATCAGTGAGTCGGGAGTTCCAGAGACCCAGTACTTC. It specifies CAISESGVPETQYF.

The genes are TRBV7-2 and TRBJ1-1; D remains ambiguous. The CDR3 is 16 amino acids. With 0 bases removed from V and 0 bases from J, the gap between germline ends came to 11 bases. The germline gives CDR1 SGHTA, CDR2 FQGNSA. In DNA form, the CDR3 reads TGTGCCAGCAGCTTAGCCGGAGGATGGATGAACACTGAAGCTTTCTTT. This encodes CASSLAGGWMNTEAFF.

V usage is TRBV5-1 and J usage is TRBJ1-3; D call uncertain. V lost 4 bases, J lost 0 bases, and 14 bases lay in between. Germline CDR1 SGHRS, CDR2 YFSETQ. The CDR3 is 16 amino acids. The chain's CDR3 is CASSRGRLLSGNTIYF. The CDR3 nucleotides are TGCGCCAGCAGCCGAGGACGGTTACTCTCTGGAAACACCATATATTTT.

The chain links TRBV5-6 to TRBJ1-3; D ambiguous. The CDR3 length is 14 residues. The germline CDR1 and CDR2 sequences are SGHDT and YYEEEE. V lost 1 base to trimming and J lost 0 bases, with 5 bases between them. CDR3 amino acids: CASSLWGSGNTIYF. Written as DNA, the CDR3 is TGTGCCAGCAGCTTGTGGGGCTCTGGAAACACCATATATTTT. Using reference TRBV5-6 and TRBJ1-3 for the parts outside the CDR3, the full variable domain is DAGVTQSPTHLIKTRGQQVTLRCSPKSGHDTVSWYQQALGQGPQFIFQYYEEEERQRGNFPDRFSGHQFPNYSSELNVNALLLGDSALYLCASSLWGSGNTIYFGEGSWLTVV.

The chain carries TRBV18 and TRBJ1-4, with D possibly matching TRBD1 (5 bases). The CDR3 extends over 13 amino acids. Germline V CDR1 and CDR2: KGHSH, LQKENI. V shed 6 bases and J shed 11 bases, with 16 bases lying between them. This CDR3 is CASSRGQDGKLFF. The DNA for the CDR3 is TGTGCCAGCTCTCGGGGCCAGGATGGGAAACTGTTTTTT.

Turning to this clone: The sample contains more than one DNA sequence encoding this CDR3. This chain joins TRBV5-5 and TRBJ2-7; 10 nucleotides agree with TRBD1. Germline assignment: CDR1 SGHKS and CDR2 YYEKEE (reference sequence). The J segment lost 2 bases and the V segment lost 0 bases, leaving 2 bases of the junction unmatched. The CDR3 extends over 15 amino acids. CDR3 protein: CASSLVGTGAYEQYF. For the CDR3, the DNA is TGTGCCAGCAGCTTGGTGGGGACAGGGGCCTACGAGCAGTACTTC.

This clone came up once. The rearrangement links TRBV5-1 to TRBJ1-4, with 7 nucleotides matching TRBD1. The CDR3 covers 15 residues. V was pared by 4 bases and J by 3 bases, with 6 bases of the junction left unmatched. Germline CDR1 SGHRS, CDR2 YFSETQ. The CDR3 DNA sequence: TGCGCCAGCAGCGGTACAGGGGACCCTAATGAAAAACTGTTTTTT. As protein: CASSGTGDPNEKLFF.

This rearrangement joins TRBV3-1 (or the pseudogene TRBV3-2) to TRBJ1-4; possibly TRBD1 for D (5 bases). This CDR3 region has 15 residues. The V end was cut by 1 base, the J end by 3 bases, with 9 bases between. Germline CDR1 reads LGHDT; CDR2 reads YNNKEL (reference sequence). This CDR3 reads CASSQAGAANEKLFF. CDR3 DNA sequence: TGTGCCAGCAGCCAAGCTGGGGCAGCTAATGAAAAACTGTTTTTT.

V is TRBV12-3 or TRBV12-4 and J is TRBJ1-2, with D possibly TRBD1 on 6 matching bases. The CDR3 has 13 residues. V lost 10 bases, J lost 4 bases, and 16 bases lay in between. CDR3 DNA sequence: TGTGCCACGACACCAGGGGTTGGCTATGGCTACACCTTC. This sequence encodes CATTPGVGYGYTF.

CDR3 DNA sequence: TGTGCCAGTACCCGCAGGGGGCCCGGGGAGCTGTTTTTT. Translation: CASTRRGPGELFF. The chain joins TRBV19 to TRBJ2-2; 8 bases match TRBD1. V lost 7 bases, J lost 6 bases, and 4 bases stayed unmatched. Germline CDR1 reads LNHDA; CDR2 reads SQIVND (reference sequence). The CDR3 is 13 amino acids.

The genes are TRBV7-9 and TRBJ1-1; D is undetermined. CDR1 and CDR2 (germline): SEHNR, FQNEAQ (reference sequence). This CDR3 region has 13 residues. V lost 3 bases, J lost 2 bases, and 7 bases lay in between. The CDR3 sequence: CASSLSENTEAFF. CDR3 bases: TGTGCCAGCAGCTTGTCTGAAAACACTGAAGCTTTCTTT.

The CDR3 DNA is TGTGCCAGCAATATGAGGAGCTCTGGAAACACCATATATTTT. Protein product: CASNMRSSGNTIYF. The V gene is TRBV7-9, the J gene TRBJ1-3, with unresolved D. This CDR3 spans 14 amino acids. CDR1 SEHNR and CDR2 FQNEAQ come from the germline V gene (reference sequence). V lost 7 bases, J lost 0 bases, and 10 bases lay in between.

This clone came up once. The V and J genes are TRBV7-8 and TRBJ2-1, with D tentatively TRBD1 (5 bases). Trimming removed 1 base at V and 5 bases at J, with 9 bases between. Germline-derived CDR1 and CDR2 are SGHVS and FQNEAQ. The CDR3 runs to 14 residues. CDR3 sequence reads: CASSLVAGNNEQFF. CDR3 coding DNA: TGTGCCAGCAGCTTAGTCGCAGGGAACAATGAGCAGTTCTTC. Complete variable domain (other parts from reference TRBV7-8 and TRBJ2-1): GAGVSQSPRYKVAKRGQDVALRCDPISGHVSLFWYQQALGQGPEFLTYFQNEAQLDKSGLPSDRFFAERPEGSVSTLKIQRTQQEDSAVYLCASSLVAGNNEQFFGPGTRLTVL.

The chain carries TRBV3-1 (or the pseudogene TRBV3-2) and TRBJ2-7; D gene unclear. V was trimmed by 3 bases and J by 4 bases, leaving 10 bases between them. The CDR3 is 13 residues long. Germline CDR1 and CDR2: LGHDT and YNNKEL (reference sequence). The CDR3 region is CASSHGLTYEQYF. The DNA for the CDR3 is TGTGCCAGCAGCCACGGCCTCACTTACGAGCAGTACTTC.

The DNA of the CDR3 is TGTGCCAGCAGCTGGGCAGGGAACACTGAAGCTTTCTTT. It translates to CASSWAGNTEAFF. The chain combines TRBV5-6 with TRBJ1-1; D not resolved. In germline, CDR1 is SGHDT, CDR2 YYEEEE. This CDR3 has 13 amino acids. The V end was cut by 3 bases, the J end by 1 base, with 7 bases between.

The genes are TRBV7-9 and TRBJ1-2; D might be TRBD1 (6 bases). The CDR3 runs to 13 residues. Germline loops: CDR1 SEHNR, CDR2 FQNEAQ (reference sequence). With 7 bases removed from V and 8 bases from J, the gap between germline ends came to 17 bases. This CDR3 is CASTPRGRVGYTF. DNA for the CDR3: TGTGCCAGCACCCCGCGGGGGCGCGTGGGCTACACCTTC.